These 30 T cell receptor beta chains were sequenced from one sample in a study of blood T cell repertoires in COVID-19. Sequencing used immunoSEQ multiplex PCR; TCRdb keeps in-frame clones, though not all of them. The sample consists of around 250,000 clones, around 88% of them appearing once. Sequencing used PBMCs or T cells enriched from blood (not recorded which). Receptor source: a woman aged 25 to 39 who had recovered from COVID-19.

V and J are TRBV9 and TRBJ2-3; a weak D match, TRBD2 (5 bases). V lost 0 bases and J 2 bases, leaving 10 bases between the germline ends. CDR1 is SGDLS, CDR2 YYNGEE, per germline. CDR3 size: 15 residues. CDR3 amino acids: CASSVDERPTDTQYF. CDR3 nucleotides: TGTGCCAGCAGCGTAGATGAGCGGCCCACAGATACGCAGTATTTT. The variable domain in full, completed from reference TRBV9 and TRBJ2-3, reads DSGVTQTPKHLITATGQRVTLRCSPRSGDLSVYWYQQSLDQGLQFLIQYYNGEERAKGNILERFSAQQFPDLHSELNLSSLELGDSALYFCASSVDERPTDTQYFGPGTRLTVL.

This chain joins TRBV5-4 and TRBJ2-7, with D uncertain. The CDR3 runs 13 residues. Germline loops: CDR1 SGHNT, CDR2 YYREEE (reference sequence). Trimming removed 4 bases from V and 3 bases from J, with 11 bases in between. The CDR3 protein is CASSLDGGYEQYF. The CDR3 region has the DNA TGTGCCAGCAGCCTAGACGGCGGCTACGAGCAGTACTTC.

This chain uses TRBV25-1 with TRBJ2-1, with TRBD2 as a possible D gene (6 bases). The CDR3 runs to 14 residues. The V and J ends lost 1 base and 12 bases respectively, with 16 bases between them. The germline CDR1 and CDR2 sequences are MGHDK and SYGVNS. This chain's CDR3 is CASSESGDFWAQFF. DNA for the CDR3: TGTGCCAGCAGTGAATCGGGGGATTTTTGGGCGCAGTTCTTC.

The table lists this clone with many counts. V is TRBV7-2 and J is TRBJ1-3, with a possible D match to TRBD1 (5 bases). The CDR3 length is 17 residues. Germline CDR1 is SGHTA and CDR2 is FQGNSA. Trimming removed 3 bases from V and 1 base from J, with 16 bases in between. This chain's CDR3 is CASSLQGRTISGNTIYF. CDR3 in DNA: TGTGCCAGCAGCTTGCAGGGCAGGACCATTTCTGGAAACACCATATATTTT. The full variable domain, rest sourced from reference TRBV7-2 and TRBJ1-3, is GAGVSQSPSNKVTEKGKDVELRCDPISGHTALYWYRQSLGQGLEFLIYFQGNSAPDKSGLPSDRFSAERTGGSVSTLTIQRTQQEDSAVYLCASSLQGRTISGNTIYFGEGSWLTVV.

The genes are TRBV27 and TRBJ2-7, with 12 bases identical to TRBD2. V lost 5 bases, J lost 3 bases, and 17 bases stayed unmatched. Germline V lookup: CDR1 MNHEY, CDR2 SMNVEV (reference sequence). This CDR3 is built from 19 residues. CDR3 sequence: CASSVTVGLAGQPGYEQYF. The CDR3 nucleotides are TGTGCCAGCAGTGTTACAGTGGGACTAGCGGGTCAGCCCGGCTACGAGCAGTACTTC.

In DNA form, the CDR3 reads TGTGCCAGCAACCCTTCAGGGGCCCAACTCTATGGCTACACCTTC. It encodes CASNPSGAQLYGYTF. The chain couples TRBV11-2 to TRBJ1-2, with D maybe TRBD1 (6 bases). The germline V and J ends were trimmed by 7 bases and 4 bases, with 19 bases remaining between them. This CDR3 has 15 residues. The germline V gene encodes CDR1 SGHAT and CDR2 FQNNGV.

This sequence joins TRBV18 and TRBJ1-6, with TRBD1 matching 8 bases. The ends lost 3 bases at V and 10 bases at J; junction bases unmatched: 8. Germline CDR1 is KGHSH and CDR2 is LQKENI. This CDR3 contains 15 residues. The CDR3: CASSPGQGEGSPLHF. The CDR3 nucleotides read TGTGCCAGCTCACCCGGACAGGGAGAAGGGTCACCCCTCCACTTT.

This chain's CDR3 is CAWSNRRGGEKLFF. For the CDR3, the DNA is TGTGCCTGGAGTAACAGGCGAGGCGGTGAAAAACTGTTTTTT. This rearrangement joins TRBV30 to TRBJ1-4, with a possible D match to TRBD1 (5 bases). The CDR3 extends over 14 amino acids. Deletions cut 2 bases from V and 7 bases from J, with 14 bases between. Germline V gene data show CDR1 as GTSNPN and CDR2 as SVGIG (reference sequence).

The gene calls are TRBV28 and TRBJ1-1, with D perhaps matching TRBD1 (5 bases). V shed 5 bases and J shed 4 bases, with 17 bases lying between them. CDR3 length equals 15 residues. Per the germline V gene, CDR1 is MDHEN and CDR2 is SYDVKM. The CDR3 loop is CASSPQRDRFTEAFF. DNA for the CDR3: TGTGCCAGCAGTCCACAAAGAGACAGATTCACTGAAGCTTTCTTT.

The sample holds a few counts of this clone. The V and J genes are TRBV19 and TRBJ1-2; 7 bases align to TRBD1. V was pared by 4 bases and J by 2 bases, with 7 bases of the junction left unmatched. CDR3 length: 15 amino acids. CDR1 and CDR2 (germline): LNHDA, SQIVND (reference sequence). CDR3 DNA: TGTGCCAGTAGTAAGATCAACAGGGGCAACTATGGCTACACCTTC. Translated, it gives CASSKINRGNYGYTF. The entire variable domain, with the rest obtained from reference TRBV19 and TRBJ1-2, is as follows: DGGITQSPKYLFRKEGQNVTLSCEQNLNHDAMYWYRQDPGQGLRLIYYSQIVNDFQKGDIAEGYSVSREKKESFPLTVTSAQKNPTAFYLCASSKINRGNYGYTFGSGTRLTVV.

This rearrangement joins TRBV9 to TRBJ2-1; the D gene is possibly TRBD1 (6 bases). The CDR3 contains 17 residues. In germline, CDR1 is SGDLS, CDR2 YYNGEE. V was shortened by 0 bases and J by 1 base, with 14 bases between the two germline ends. This CDR3 is CASSVGRTDNSYNEQFF. CDR3 sequence (DNA): TGTGCCAGCAGCGTAGGAAGGACAGACAATTCCTACAATGAGCAGTTCTTC.

V and J are TRBV24-1 and TRBJ2-1; 12 bases align to TRBD1. Per the germline V gene, CDR1 is KGHDR and CDR2 is SFDVKD. There are 16 residues in the CDR3. V gave up 1 base and J gave up 10 bases; unmatched junction bases: 7. For the CDR3, the DNA is TGTGCCACCAGTGATTTAGGGGGACAGGGGGCTAAGGAGCAGTTCTTC. It encodes CATSDLGGQGAKEQFF.

The chain links TRBV3-1 (or the pseudogene TRBV3-2) to TRBJ1-1, with 8 bases that match TRBD1. This CDR3 region has 15 residues. Germline V gene data show CDR1 as LGHDT and CDR2 as YNNKEL (reference sequence). Germline trimming cut 3 bases from V and 5 bases from J; bases unmatched to any gene: 8. The CDR3 here is CASSHRQGARTEAFF. In DNA, the CDR3 is TGTGCCAGCAGCCACCGGCAGGGGGCGCGAACTGAAGCTTTCTTT.

This chain joins TRBV19 and TRBJ2-7; D gene unclear. Germline V CDR1 and CDR2: LNHDA, SQIVND (reference sequence). The CDR3 runs to 13 residues. V was trimmed by 5 bases and J by 3 bases, leaving 11 bases between them. This CDR3 reads CASSLRIDYEQYF. The CDR3 bases are TGTGCCAGTAGTCTAAGAATCGACTACGAGCAGTACTTC. Supplemented by reference TRBV19 and TRBJ2-7, the full variable domain reads DGGITQSPKYLFRKEGQNVTLSCEQNLNHDAMYWYRQDPGQGLRLIYYSQIVNDFQKGDIAEGYSVSREKKESFPLTVTSAQKNPTAFYLCASSLRIDYEQYFGPGTRLTVT.

J is TRBJ1-6 and V is TRBV30, with a possible D match to TRBD1 (5 bases). CDR3 length: 14 amino acids. CDR1 is GTSNPN, CDR2 SVGIG, per germline (reference sequence). V was clipped by 5 bases and J by 7 bases, with 15 bases between them. The CDR3, as DNA: TGTGCCTGGTCTCTGGGACTCGGCAATTCACCCCTCCACTTT. Its protein product is CAWSLGLGNSPLHF.

V usage is TRBV9 and J usage is TRBJ1-2; 8 nucleotides match TRBD1. This CDR3 has 15 residues. Unmatched junction bases numbered 7, after V lost 0 bases and J lost 6 bases. Germline CDR1 reads SGDLS; CDR2 reads YYNGEE. DNA for the CDR3: TGTGCCAGCAGCGTAGAGGTCCCAGGGGGCGATGGCTACACCTTC. Translating it yields CASSVEVPGGDGYTF.

This chain uses TRBV28 with TRBJ1-5; D possibly corresponds to TRBD1 (6 bases). This CDR3 is built from 16 residues. Germline V gives CDR1 MDHEN, CDR2 SYDVKM. V dropped 5 bases and J dropped 4 bases, with 18 bases sitting between them. CDR3 region: CASSHRIGTFNQPQHF. The CDR3 nucleotides are TGTGCCAGCAGTCACCGAATCGGGACATTTAATCAGCCCCAGCATTTT.

This clone was seen a few times. The rearrangement uses TRBV27 and TRBJ2-1, with TRBD2 matching over 11 bases. Germline loops: CDR1 MNHEY, CDR2 SMNVEV (reference sequence). V lost 8 bases to trimming and J lost 11 bases; unmatched junction nucleotides: 17. This CDR3 region has 16 residues. The CDR3 region has the DNA TGTGCCAGCGGCGAGATCTCTAGCGGGAGGTCCGGTAAGCAGTTCTTC. It translates to CASGEISSGRSGKQFF.

This chain connects TRBV5-4 to TRBJ1-2; TRBD1 matches at 7 bases. The CDR3 totals 15 residues. CDR1 and CDR2 (germline): SGHNT, YYREEE (reference sequence). V lost 4 bases to trimming and J lost 7 bases; unmatched junction nucleotides: 13. For the CDR3, the DNA is TGTGCCAGCAGCCTGGGCCGAGGGGGCACGGGTGGCTACACCTTC. It is translated as CASSLGRGGTGGYTF. Based on the CDR3 plus reference TRBV5-4 and TRBJ1-2, the full variable domain is ETGVTQSPTHLIKTRGQQVTLRCSSQSGHNTVSWYQQALGQGPQFIFQYYREEENGRGNFPPRFSGLQFPNYSSELNVNALELDDSALYLCASSLGRGGTGGYTFGSGTRLTVV.

The chain recombines TRBV3-1 (or the pseudogene TRBV3-2) with TRBJ2-2; D may be TRBD2 (6 bases). There are 13 residues in the CDR3. V was pared by 6 bases and J by 8 bases, with 13 bases between. The germline V gene encodes CDR1 LGHDT and CDR2 YNNKEL (reference sequence). CDR3 DNA sequence: TGTGCCAGCAGTCGGGGCGGGGCGGGGGAGCTGTTTTTT. Its protein product is CASSRGGAGELFF.

CDR3 bases: TGTGCCAGCAGCTTGGTCCCTACAGGCCTCTCTGGAAACACCATATATTTT. Translation: CASSLVPTGLSGNTIYF. This chain joins TRBV5-5 and TRBJ1-3; D possibly corresponds to TRBD1 (5 bases). Per germline, CDR1 SGHKS and CDR2 YYEKEE (reference sequence). The CDR3 contains 17 residues. Deletions cut 0 bases from V and 0 bases from J, with 13 bases between.

The chain joins TRBV11-2 to TRBJ1-3; D possibly corresponds to TRBD1 (6 bases). The CDR3 consists of 18 residues. Trimming took off 5 bases at V and 0 bases at J, with 20 bases between the two ends. CDR1 and CDR2 from the germline V gene are SGHAT and FQNNGV. In DNA, the CDR3 is TGTGCCAGCAGCCCAGGACTAGGGGGGCAGAGCTCTGGAAACACCATATATTTT. It yields the protein CASSPGLGGQSSGNTIYF.

The gene calls are TRBV6-2 or TRBV6-3 and TRBJ2-7; TRBD1 matches at 7 bases. The CDR3 is 17 residues long. Per germline, CDR1 MNHEY and CDR2 SVGEGT. The V segment lost 2 bases and the J segment 0 bases; nucleotides outside the gene matches: 10. CDR3 sequence reads: CASSYPSRGPDSYEQYF. The CDR3 DNA reads TGTGCCAGCAGTTACCCAAGTAGGGGGCCGGACTCCTACGAGCAGTACTTC.

V and J are TRBV30 and TRBJ1-2; 8 positions match TRBD1. The V gene end was trimmed by 3 bases and the J gene end by 4 bases; junction bases not matched to a gene: 4. Germline V lookup: CDR1 GTSNPN, CDR2 SVGIG (reference sequence). The CDR3 has 13 amino acids. CDR3 region: CAWSSGTGYGYTF. In DNA, the CDR3 is TGTGCCTGGAGCTCAGGGACAGGCTATGGCTACACCTTC.

The chain joins TRBV7-9 to TRBJ2-1; 12 bases map to TRBD2. Trimming took 6 bases from V and 3 from J; bases not matched to a gene: 6. CDR1 and CDR2 from the germline V gene are SEHNR and FQNEAQ (reference sequence). This CDR3 is 16 amino acids long. CDR3 sequence reads: CASRSLAGGDYNEQFF. The CDR3 DNA is TGTGCCAGCAGATCACTAGCGGGAGGAGACTACAATGAGCAGTTCTTC. The variable domain in full, with the rest retrieved from reference TRBV7-9 and TRBJ2-1, is DTGVSQNPRHKITKRGQNVTFRCDPISEHNRLYWYRQTLGQGPEFLTYFQNEAQLEKSRLLSDRFSAERPKGSFSTLEIQRTEQGDSAMYLCASRSLAGGDYNEQFFGPGTRLTVL.

The genes are TRBV6-5 and TRBJ2-2, with TRBD2 identical over 7 bases. The germline gives CDR1 MNHEY, CDR2 SVGAGI. The CDR3 length is 14 residues. V trimming: 6 bases; J trimming: 5 bases; junction bases outside the gene matches: 6. This chain's CDR3 is CASSGGGATGELFF. As DNA, the CDR3 is TGTGCCAGCAGCGGGGGAGGGGCGACCGGGGAGCTGTTTTTT.

This rearrangement joins TRBV5-4 to TRBJ1-1; possible D gene TRBD1, 5 bases. Per germline, CDR1 SGHNT and CDR2 YYREEE (reference sequence). Trimming pared 1 base from V and 0 bases from J, leaving 10 bases between. This CDR3 spans 15 amino acids. CDR3 loop: CASSLFQGMNTEAFF. The CDR3 nucleotides read TGTGCCAGCAGCTTGTTTCAGGGCATGAACACTGAAGCTTTCTTT.

Only a few counts were recorded for this clone. The chain employs TRBV11-2 and TRBJ1-3; 7 nucleotides line up with TRBD1. Germline V gene sequence: CDR1 SGHAT, CDR2 FQNNGV. The V gene end was trimmed by 2 bases and the J gene end by 0 bases; junction bases not matched to a gene: 7. The CDR3 runs 17 residues. CDR3 sequence: CASSLNAGQDSGNTIYF. The CDR3 bases are TGTGCCAGCAGCTTAAATGCAGGACAGGACTCTGGAAACACCATATATTTT.

The chain couples TRBV7-3 to TRBJ1-2; 7 bases are shared with TRBD1. The germline V gene encodes CDR1 SGHTA and CDR2 FQGTGA. V lost 1 base and J lost 7; bases outside the gene matches: 3. The CDR3 has 13 residues. CDR3 protein: CASSLIQGSGYTF. For the CDR3, the DNA is TGTGCCAGCAGCTTAATACAGGGGTCTGGCTACACCTTC. Using reference TRBV7-3 and TRBJ1-2 for the parts outside the CDR3, the full variable domain is GAGVSQTPSNKVTEKGKYVELRCDPISGHTALYWYRQSLGQGPEFLIYFQGTGAADDSGLPNDRFFAVRPEGSVSTLKIQRTERGDSAVYLCASSLIQGSGYTFGSGTRLTVV.

This sequence joins TRBV28 and TRBJ2-2; 7 bases match TRBD1. V lost 6 bases and J lost 0; bases outside the gene matches: 10. The germline gives CDR1 MDHEN, CDR2 SYDVKM. CDR3 size: 17 residues. DNA of the CDR3: TGTGCCAGCAGAAGATACAGGGGCCCCGCGAACACCGGGGAGCTGTTTTTT. This codes for CASRRYRGPANTGELFF.